The 22 T cell receptor beta chains below come from one sample, sequenced in a study of blood T cells in healthy people across ages. Combining a sample-barcoded 5' primer with a J-beta primer mix, a second PCR ran for roughly 7 to 12 cycles. A single record per CDR3 protein comes from TCRdb applying MiXCR to the 5' RACE reads. The sample contains about a million distinct CDR3 sequences, roughly two fifths of which appear only once. The sample taken for sequencing was blood. The receptor source for this set is a man in his late teens or twenties in good health.

CDR3 amino acids: CSAAGTYNTEAFF. In DNA, the CDR3 is TGCAGTGCCGCCGGGACATACAACACTGAAGCTTTCTTT. The chain couples TRBV20-1 to TRBJ1-1, with D perhaps matching TRBD1 (6 bases). The CDR3 is 13 amino acids. The V end lost 6 bases, the J end lost 2 bases, and 13 bases lay between the germline ends. Germline V gives CDR1 DFQATT, CDR2 SNEGSKA (reference sequence).

The rearrangement joins TRBV2 to TRBJ2-1; the D gene is possibly TRBD1 (6 bases). Trimming stripped 1 base from V and 5 bases from J, with 12 bases between. Germline loops: CDR1 SNHLY, CDR2 FYNNEI. The CDR3 is 15 amino acids. The CDR3 nucleotides are TGTGCCAGCAGTGAAGGCAGGGGTCCTAACAATGAGCAGTTCTTC. This translates into CASSEGRGPNNEQFF.

The chain is built from TRBV20-1 and TRBJ2-5; TRBD1 agrees at 12 bases. V was pared by 5 bases and J by 11 bases, with 12 bases of the junction left unmatched. The V gene's germline CDR1 is DFQATT and CDR2 SNEGSKA (reference sequence). This CDR3 spans 14 amino acids. The CDR3 sequence: CSAPRGQGAKEQYF. CDR3 DNA sequence: TGCAGTGCTCCCCGGGGACAGGGGGCGAAGGAGCAGTACTTC.

The chain is built from TRBV12-3 or TRBV12-4 and TRBJ1-6; D remains unclear. The CDR3 length is 14 residues. Trimming left V 6 bases short and J 7 bases short, with 13 bases between. Written as DNA, the CDR3 is TGTGCCAGCAGCACCTCGGCGTTCAATTCACCCCTCCACTTT. It translates to CASSTSAFNSPLHF.

This clonotype was observed a single time. The chain carries TRBV20-1 and TRBJ2-7, with 9 bases aligning to TRBD2. TRBJ2-5 matches the DNA end more closely, so the J call is doubtful. CDR1 and CDR2 (germline): DFQATT, SNEGSKA (reference sequence). CDR3 length: 14 amino acids. The CDR3 DNA is TGCAGTGTGGAAGTGGCTAGCGGGGACAAGACCCAGTACTTC. Amino acids: CSVEVASGDKTQYF.

This clonotype was detected only a few times. The chain carries TRBV4-1 and TRBJ1-2; D not certain. V lost 0 bases, J lost 2 bases, and 10 bases lay in between. This CDR3 has 15 amino acids. Germline loops: CDR1 MGHRA, CDR2 YSYEKL. The CDR3, as DNA: TGCGCCAGCAGCCAAGATCAGTACCAGAACTATGGCTACACCTTC. This translates into CASSQDQYQNYGYTF.

The chain employs TRBV20-1 and TRBJ1-2; a weak D match, TRBD1 (6 bases). CDR3 length equals 14 residues. Between the trimmed V and J ends, which lost 1 base and 0 bases, there was a span of 9 bases. Germline-derived CDR1 and CDR2 are DFQATT and SNEGSKA (reference sequence). The CDR3 nucleotides read TGCAGTGCTAGAGGACAGGATACTAACTATGGCTACACCTTC. It yields the protein CSARGQDTNYGYTF.

The rearrangement joins TRBV20-1 to TRBJ2-3; D remains unclear. The ends were cut back, 1 base at V and 1 base at J, with 12 bases in the middle. Germline-derived CDR1 and CDR2 are DFQATT and SNEGSKA (reference sequence). The CDR3 sequence is 15 residues long. CDR3 loop: CSARGNLFRTDTQYF. The DNA of the CDR3 is TGCAGTGCTAGAGGGAACCTATTTCGCACAGATACGCAGTATTTT.

There are a few counts of this clonotype. The chain employs TRBV6-2 or TRBV6-3 and TRBJ2-3; 10 nucleotides match TRBD2. CDR1 and CDR2 from the germline V gene are MNHEY and SVGEGT. The CDR3 is 15 amino acids. V shed 6 bases, J shed 6 bases, and the junction held 9 bases outside the gene matches. In DNA form, the CDR3 reads TGTGCCAGCAGCCCACTAGCGGGGCCACGGGATACGCAGTATTTT. Translating gives CASSPLAGPRDTQYF.

This clonotype was seen a handful of times. At one end the junction does not follow the germline gene, possibly because of a read error. The chain couples TRBV7-6 to TRBJ2-1, with D maybe TRBD1 (5 bases). CDR3 size: 15 residues. The germline gives CDR1 SGHVS, CDR2 FNYEAQ. The CDR3 protein is CASTLGPQGAGEQFF. CDR3 nucleotide sequence: TGTGCCAGCACCTTAGGTCCCCAAGGGGCTGGTGAGCAGTTCTTC.

For the CDR3, the DNA is TGTGCCAGCAGCACCAGGACAGGGAGCGCCTACAATGAGCAGTTCTTC. Its translation: CASSTRTGSAYNEQFF. The rearrangement links TRBV11-2 to TRBJ2-1, with 8 bases aligning to TRBD1. Germline assignment: CDR1 SGHAT and CDR2 FQNNGV. V trimming: 5 bases; J trimming: 2 bases; junction bases outside the gene matches: 8. The CDR3 extends over 16 amino acids.

This CDR3 reads CASSFQLAGGLDEQFF. The CDR3 DNA sequence: TGTGCCAGCAGCTTCCAACTAGCGGGGGGGCTCGATGAGCAGTTCTTC. The chain couples TRBV7-9 to TRBJ2-1; TRBD2 matches at 13 bases. With 3 bases clipped from V and 8 bases from J, the junction kept 7 bases outside the gene matches. Germline loops: CDR1 SEHNR, CDR2 FQNEAQ (reference sequence). This CDR3 is 16 amino acids long.

This clonotype was observed a single time. This is likely a read error, given that the CDR3 carries no conserved phenylalanine or tryptophan at its end. J is TRBJ2-1 and V is TRBV7-9; tentative D call: TRBD2 (5 bases). CDR1 is SEHNR and CDR2 is FQNEAQ in the germline V gene (reference sequence). V lost 3 bases and J lost 0, with 15 bases in between. The CDR3 contains 17 residues. CDR3 sequence (DNA): TGTGCCAGCAGCTTTGCACCCCGGGATCGCTCCTACAATGAGCAGTTCTCA. This gives the protein CASSFAPRDRSYNEQFS.

The table lists this clonotype with a count of one. The chain carries TRBV20-1 and TRBJ1-5; D remains unclear. Deletions cut 5 bases from V and 3 bases from J, with 8 bases between. The CDR3 is 12 amino acids. CDR1 is DFQATT and CDR2 is SNEGSKA in the germline V gene (reference sequence). For the CDR3, the DNA is TGCAGTGCTTCTACCAACAATCAGCCCCAGCATTTT. This gives the protein CSASTNNQPQHF.

This clonotype was seen a few times. The chain is built from TRBV15 and TRBJ2-3, with 8 bases lining up with TRBD2. V dropped 5 bases and J dropped 4; count of bases not matched to a gene: 8. The CDR3 is 15 residues long. The germline V gene has CDR1 LNHNV and CDR2 YYDKDF (reference sequence). The CDR3 sequence is CATSGTRGGSDTQYF. The CDR3 coding sequence is TGTGCCACCAGCGGGACTAGAGGGGGGTCAGATACGCAGTATTTT.

The rearrangement uses TRBV11-2 and TRBJ1-4, with D perhaps matching TRBD1 (6 bases). CDR3 length equals 19 residues. CDR1 and CDR2 from the germline V gene are SGHAT and FQNNGV. The V gene lost 6 bases and the J gene lost 3 bases, with 26 bases spanning the gap. The CDR3: CASRVRGHGYMGPNEKLFF. The CDR3 DNA sequence: TGTGCCAGCAGGGTCCGGGGACATGGGTATATGGGCCCTAATGAAAAACTGTTTTTT.

The chain uses TRBV6-2 or TRBV6-3 and TRBJ2-2; D remains ambiguous. CDR3 length equals 15 residues. Germline loops: CDR1 MNHEY, CDR2 SVGEGT. Trimming took 4 bases from V and 0 from J, leaving 9 bases between them. The CDR3: CASSWRTTNTGELFF. The CDR3 bases are TGTGCCAGCAGTTGGCGAACGACGAACACCGGGGAGCTGTTTTTT.

This clonotype was picked up a small number of times. The rearrangement joins TRBV4-2 to TRBJ2-3; 7 nucleotides align to TRBD2. The CDR3 runs 19 residues. The V segment lost 0 bases and the J segment 2 bases; nucleotides outside the gene matches: 14. Germline V gives CDR1 LGHNA, CDR2 YNFKEQ. Written as DNA, the CDR3 is TGTGCCAGCAGCCAAGATTATCGTTTGGCTAGCGGCTACACAGATACGCAGTATTTT. Translated: CASSQDYRLASGYTDTQYF.

Ten or more counts support this clonotype. This rearrangement joins TRBV20-1 to TRBJ1-5; unclear D gene. Germline CDR1 reads DFQATT; CDR2 reads SNEGSKA (reference sequence). The V gene lost 3 bases and the J gene lost 0 bases, with 24 bases spanning the gap. The CDR3 spans 19 residues. CDR3: CSASGLTKNRAGSNQPQHF. CDR3 in DNA: TGCAGTGCTAGCGGACTCACAAAAAATCGTGCCGGTAGCAATCAGCCCCAGCATTTT.

This clonotype appeared once. The chain uses TRBV7-9 and TRBJ1-3; D gene ambiguous. The CDR3 has 15 residues. Germline V lookup: CDR1 SEHNR, CDR2 FQNEAQ (reference sequence). Trimming removed 4 bases at V and 0 bases at J, with 10 bases between. The CDR3 reads CASSYESSSGNTIYF. The CDR3 DNA sequence: TGTGCCAGCAGCTATGAAAGCAGCTCTGGAAACACCATATATTTT.

V is TRBV28 and J is TRBJ2-3; a possible D gene is TRBD1 (6 bases). The CDR3 loop spans 14 amino acids. V was pared by 5 bases and J by 1 base, with 10 bases between. Germline CDR1 MDHEN, CDR2 SYDVKM. The chain's CDR3 is CASSTDSRTDTQYF. The CDR3 DNA is TGTGCCAGCAGTACGGACAGCCGCACAGATACGCAGTATTTT. The full variable domain, in which reference TRBV28 and TRBJ2-3 provide the parts outside the CDR3, is DVKVTQSSRYLVKRTGEKVFLECVQDMDHENMFWYRQDPGLGLRLIYFSYDVKMKEKGDIPEGYSVSREKKERFSLILESASTNQTSMYLCASSTDSRTDTQYFGPGTRLTVL.

This clonotype was observed at least ten times. CDR3 sequence reads: CASSVGTGKPYEQYF. CDR3 coding DNA: TGTGCCAGCAGTGTCGGGACAGGGAAACCTTACGAGCAGTACTTC. The chain uses TRBV12-3 or TRBV12-4 and TRBJ2-4, with TRBD1 matching 9 bases. The J call may be incorrect, as the DNA end agrees better with TRBJ2-7. This CDR3 is built from 15 residues.